This T cell receptor (beta chain) was documented in a study of blood T cells in healthy people across ages. Study-wide context: Per every two T cells, about one barcoded beta molecule was captured by template switching.

The study's findings and limits: It was not possible, with unsorted PBMCs, to conclusively compare naive and antigen-experienced cells.

About this clonotype itself: Its antigen remains unidentified.

The CDR3 contains 15 residues. Trimming at V came to 5 bases and at J to 4 bases, leaving 10 bases not matched to a gene. Per germline, CDR1 MNHEY and CDR2 SMNVEV (reference sequence). Whenever a sample was processed, at least 6 million PBMCs were isolated. Combining a sample-barcoded 5' primer with a J-beta primer mix, a second PCR ran for roughly 7 to 11 cycles. Each of the samples gave a minimum of 3 million paired-end reads that contained CDR3. TCRdb independently ran MiXCR on the 5' RACE reads; one entry per CDR3 protein. This table holds over 950,000 distinct CDR3 sequences, just over 50% found once.

The chain is built from TRBV27 and TRBJ1-2; 7 bases agree with TRBD1. The specimen was blood. This TCR was recovered from a woman aged 60-75 years in good health. The CDR3 nucleotides are TGTGCCAGCAGTCCCGACAGGGCGGCGTTCTATGGCTACACCTTC. Its translation is CASSPDRAAFYGYTF.